The rows below give T cell receptor beta chains drawn from one sample of a study of shared clonotypes between healthy human individuals. Sequencing was performed with immunoSEQ multiplex PCR; in TCRdb, only in-frame clones are kept and a portion is missing. The data contain about 470,000 clones, roughly 83% of them singletons. Sample: PBMCs. Every receptor here comes from a middle-aged woman in good health. Some clones in this sample may be carry-over from other donors' samples. The CDR3 runs from the conserved cysteine through the conserved F or W. The D gene is left open where the match is weak. Size is omitted from some rows. Given values are once, few, many or a class for expanded clones.

>many|TRBJ2-2|TRBV18|TRBD2
CASSLQVSGRFTGELFF
TGTGCCAGCTCACTCCAAGTCAGCGGGAGATTCACCGGGGAGCTGTTTTTT
>.|TRBJ2-3|TRBV29-1|.
CSVTDSTDTQYF
TGCAGCGTGACAGACAGCACAGATACGCAGTATTTT
>.|TRBJ2-5|TRBV7-3|.
CASSPGNQETQYF
TGTGCCAGCAGCCCCGGGAACCAAGAGACCCAGTACTTC
>.|TRBJ1-3|TRBV5-1|TRBD1
CASSDDRGSPGNTIYF
TGCGCCAGCAGCGACGACAGGGGGTCACCTGGAAACACCATATATTTT
>.|TRBJ2-5|TRBV11-3|TRBD1
CASSPGTASQETQYF
TGTGCCAGCAGCCCGGGGACAGCCAGCCAAGAGACCCAGTACTTC
>.|TRBJ2-2|TRBV19|TRBD1
CASSMGQGASGELFF
TGTGCCAGTAGTATGGGACAGGGGGCGTCCGGGGAGCTGTTTTTT
>.|TRBJ1-5|TRBV6-6|TRBD1
CASSRQGTQPQHF
TGTGCCAGCAGCAGACAGGGAACTCAGCCCCAGCATTTT
>.|TRBJ2-3|TRBV9|TRBD2
CASSAGGGTDTQYF
TGTGCCAGCAGCGCCGGGGGGGGCACAGATACGCAGTATTTT
>.|TRBJ1-1|TRBV5-5|.
CASSNRVENTEAFF
TGTGCCAGCAGTAACAGGGTTGAGAACACTGAAGCTTTCTTT
>.|TRBJ2-5|TRBV28|TRBD2
CASSNSAGTSGSGLMEETQYF
TGTGCCAGCAGTAATTCCGCCGGGACTAGCGGGAGTGGCCTGATGGAGGAGACCCAGTACTTC
>.|TRBJ2-3|TRBV7-2|.
CASSLMSTDTQYF
TGTGCCAGCAGCTTAATGAGCACAGATACGCAGTATTTT
>few|TRBJ1-2|TRBV6-6|TRBD1
CASSIGTDANYGYTF
TGTGCCAGCAGCATTGGGACAGACGCTAACTATGGCTACACCTTC
>.|TRBJ2-1|TRBV30|.
CAHRRGSTYNEQFF
TGTGCCCACCGGCGCGGGTCAACCTACAATGAGCAGTTCTTC
>.|TRBJ1-2|TRBV28|.
CASSRLLDGYGYTF
TGTGCCAGCAGCCGACTTCTGGACGGCTATGGCTACACCTTC
>once|TRBJ1-4|TRBV9|TRBD1
CASSVTTGQEEKLFF
TGTGCCAGCAGCGTCACCACCGGACAGGAAGAAAAACTGTTTTTT
>.|TRBJ1-5|TRBV28|TRBD1
CASSQPATGGYEPQHF
TGTGCCAGCAGTCAACCCGCGACAGGGGGCTATGAGCCCCAGCATTTT
>.|TRBJ2-1|TRBV7-5|.
CVRSLEGVYHSSYNEQFF
TGTGTCAGAAGCTTAGAGGGTGTATACCACAGCTCCTACAATGAGCAGTTCTTC
>few|TRBJ1-4|TRBV28|TRBD1
CASTPLGGADEKLFF
TGTGCCAGCACCCCTTTAGGGGGCGCGGACGAAAAACTGTTTTTT
>.|TRBJ1-5|TRBV9|.
CASSVEGSNQPQHF
TGTGCCAGCAGCGTAGAGGGTAGCAATCAGCCCCAGCATTTT
>once|TRBJ2-5|TRBV7-8|.
CASRIPLEETQYF
TGTGCCAGCAGGATACCACTAGAAGAGACCCAGTACTTC
>few|TRBJ2-2|TRBV10-3|.
CAISDPSGLGNDGELFF
TGTGCCATCAGTGACCCTTCGGGTCTAGGGAATGACGGGGAGCTGTTTTTT
>.|TRBJ2-2|TRBV28|.
CASSSDYLNTGELFF
TGTGCCAGCAGTTCAGACTATTTGAACACCGGGGAGCTGTTTTTT
>.|TRBJ1-1|TRBV30|.
CAWSLTNTEAFF
TGTGCCTGGAGTTTAACGAACACTGAAGCTTTCTTT
>.|TRBJ2-7|TRBV10-3|TRBD1
CAISEGQGRYEQYF
TGTGCCATCAGTGAGGGACAGGGTCGGTACGAGCAGTACTTC
>once|TRBJ2-7|TRBV7-9|TRBD1
CASSFGTGGSYEQYF
TGTGCCAGCAGTTTTGGGACAGGGGGATCCTACGAGCAGTACTTC
>.|TRBJ2-3|TRBV7-2|TRBD2
CASSPPRRAGAGRDTQYF
TGTGCCAGCAGCCCCCCTCGACGGGCGGGAGCGGGGCGGGATACGCAGTATTTT
>.|TRBJ2-7|TRBV28|TRBD2
CASSLFLGLAARSYKQYF
TGTGCCAGCAGTTTATTTTTGGGGCTAGCGGCAAGAAGCTACAAGCAGTACTTC
>.|TRBJ2-7|TRBV2|.
CASSGGLHYEQYF
TGTGCCAGCAGTGGCGGACTACACTACGAGCAGTACTTC
>.|TRBJ2-5|TRBV6-1|.
CASSGWGTNQETQYF
TGTGCCAGCAGTGGATGGGGGACCAACCAAGAGACCCAGTACTTC
>.|TRBJ1-2|TRBV5-1|.
CASSRTQGSQGYTF
TGCGCCAGCAGCCGGACGCAGGGGAGTCAAGGCTACACCTTC
>.|TRBJ1-1|TRBV7-8|.
CASSLVLGNTEAFF
TGTGCCAGCAGCTTAGTACTCGGTAACACTGAAGCTTTCTTT
>.|TRBJ2-7|TRBV7-2|.
CASSSTSSYEQYF
TGTGCCAGCAGCTCGACTAGTAGCTACGAGCAGTACTTC
>.|TRBJ2-1|TRBV18|.
CASSPGPSLGNEQFF
TGTGCCAGCTCACCAGGCCCAAGTTTGGGGAATGAGCAGTTCTTC
>.|TRBJ2-7|TRBV28|.
CASSSDGGLGLYEQYF
TGTGCCAGCAGTTCGGACGGAGGGCTCGGTCTCTACGAGCAGTACTTC
>many|TRBJ2-1|TRBV6-1|TRBD2
CASSDWGAGNKNEQFF
TGTGCCAGCAGTGATTGGGGAGCGGGAAATAAAAATGAGCAGTTCTTC
>few|TRBJ1-2|TRBV21-1|.
CASSKGPDRVGLNYGYTF
TGTGCCAGCAGCAAAGGGCCGGACAGGGTGGGATTAAACTATGGCTACACCTTC
>.|TRBJ2-7|TRBV28|.
CASSSLYEQYF
TGTGCCAGCAGTTCACTCTACGAGCAGTACTTC
>.|TRBJ2-1|TRBV29-1|TRBD1
CSVSPTGDNEQFF
TGCAGCGTTTCCCCGACAGGGGACAATGAGCAGTTCTTC
>.|TRBJ1-4|TRBV30|.
CAWKRGGPGEKLFF
TGTGCCTGGAAAAGGGGGGGCCCGGGTGAAAAACTGTTTTTT
>once|TRBJ2-3|TRBV19|.
CASSIDRGFVADTQYF
TGTGCCAGTAGTATAGATCGAGGGTTTGTGGCAGATACGCAGTATTTT
>many|TRBJ1-4|TRBV2|TRBD1
CASSADTGTGERFF
TGTGCCAGCAGTGCCGACACCGGGACAGGGGAGAGGTTTTTT
>.|TRBJ2-7|TRBV19|.
CASSIFFGTAGSEQYF
TGTGCCAGTAGTATTTTTTTCGGGACCGCCGGGTCCGAGCAGTACTTC